These 5 T cell receptor beta chains share one sample of origin, sequenced in a study of beta chain features in type 1 diabetes. Expressed TCRB transcripts were sequenced, since all the RNA that had been isolated was reverse transcribed. Some clones are missing from TCRdb's copy, which holds only in-frame ones; the method was immunoSEQ multiplex PCR. The table shows hundreds of thousands of clones, with 9.5% to 11% occurring only once. Sequenced sample: naive CD4+ T cells from blood. The receptors were gathered from a woman aged 30 to 39 in good health.

This clone was picked up a small number of times. The CDR3 loop is CANPPGLGDYEQYF. The CDR3 region has the DNA TGTGCCAACCCACCGGGACTAGGAGACTACGAGCAGTACTTC. The chain links TRBV9 to TRBJ2-7, with TRBD2 matching 8 bases. V lost 9 bases and J lost 3; bases outside the gene matches: 11. The CDR3 runs 14 residues. The germline V gene encodes CDR1 SGDLS and CDR2 YYNGEE.

V usage is TRBV28 and J usage is TRBJ2-1; D may be TRBD1 (5 bases). V lost 9 bases to trimming and J lost 2 bases, with 14 bases between them. The germline gives CDR1 MDHEN, CDR2 SYDVKM. The CDR3 totals 14 residues. Here the CDR3 DNA reads TGTGCCAGTCTGGGGCTAGTTCCCTACAATGAGCAGTTCTTC. As protein: CASLGLVPYNEQFF.

The CDR3 DNA reads as TGTGCCAGCAGCCCCTCCGGGACAATTTACAATGAGCAGTTCTTC. This gives the protein CASSPSGTIYNEQFF. The V gene is TRBV7-2, the J gene TRBJ2-1; the D gene is possibly TRBD1 (6 bases). Trimming took 5 bases from V and 4 from J, leaving 15 bases between them. The germline V gene has CDR1 SGHTA and CDR2 FQGNSA. There are 15 residues in the CDR3.

This chain joins TRBV5-5 and TRBJ2-1, with 7 bases fitting TRBD2. The ends lost 3 bases at V and 0 bases at J; junction bases unmatched: 6. CDR1 SGHKS and CDR2 YYEKEE come from the germline V gene (reference sequence). This CDR3 has 16 amino acids. CDR3 sequence (DNA): TGTGCCAGCAGCTACGGACGGGACTACTCCTACAATGAGCAGTTCTTC. Translation gives CASSYGRDYSYNEQFF.

This clone was seen a few times. The chain joins TRBV2 to TRBJ2-1; 7 nucleotides line up with TRBD1. CDR1 and CDR2 (germline): SNHLY, FYNNEI. The CDR3 is 15 residues long. V lost 6 bases and J lost 2; bases outside the gene matches: 7. CDR3 amino acids: CASSPDRDPYNEQFF. The CDR3 nucleotides are TGTGCCAGCAGCCCAGACAGGGACCCCTACAATGAGCAGTTCTTC.